A selection of T cell receptor beta chains follows, all from one sample in a study of CD8+CD57+ T cells in acquired aplastic anemia. TCRdb used MiXCR to reprocess the reads, holding one entry per CDR3 protein. The sample has under 200,000 distinct CDR3 sequences, around 40% seen once. Sequences were obtained from sorted CD4+, CD8+, or CD8+CD57+ T cells (not recorded which) from PBMCs. The receptors originated from a human donor in good health. CDR3s include the opening cysteine and the closing phenylalanine or tryptophan. Each record gives: CDR3 DNA, CDR3 protein, D gene, V gene, clone size, J gene. The D gene is left open where the match is weak. Some rows mark clone size as missing; the rest say once, few, many or name a class of expanded clone.

TGTGCCAGCAGTGGTGGGGGGCTCGGTGAAAAACTGTTTTTT	CASSGGGLGEKLFF	-	TRBV6-4	many	TRBJ1-4
TGTGCCAGCCGGCCCATAAGCTTGTCTGGGGCCAACGTCCTGACTTTC	CASRPISLSGANVLTF	-	TRBV11-2	few	TRBJ2-6
TGTGCCAGCAGCGAGAATACCAGACCTAACTATGGCTACACCTTC	CASSENTRPNYGYTF	-	TRBV7-9	-	TRBJ1-2
TGTGCCATCGCCAGGGGGCTGGAGCAGTACTTC	CAIARGLEQYF	TRBD1	TRBV10-3	few	TRBJ2-7
TGCAGTGCTCGCCCAAGACTAGCGGGGGGGCAAAAAATCTTC	CSARPRLAGGQKIF	TRBD2	TRBV20-1	many	TRBJ2-1
TGTGCCAGCAGCTTAATAACCAATGAAAAACTGTTTTTT	CASSLITNEKLFF	-	TRBV7-9	-	TRBJ1-4
TGTGCCACCGGACAGGGGAGGTCCTACGAGCAGTACTTC	CATGQGRSYEQYF	TRBD1	TRBV27	-	TRBJ2-7
TGTGCCAGCAGAACACAGGGACCTGGCGATGGCTACACCTTC	CASRTQGPGDGYTF	-	TRBV5-6	many	TRBJ1-2
TGTGCCAGCAGCCTCCGCCGAGGGGGGGCCCCAGAAGCTTTCTTT	CASSLRRGGAPEAFF	-	TRBV3-1	few	TRBJ1-1
TGCGCCAGCAGTGGGGGTCCCTACGAGCAGTACTTC	CASSGGPYEQYF	-	TRBV10-1	many	TRBJ2-7
TGTGCCAGCAGCGTAGCACAGGTAAAGTCACCCCTCCACTTT	CASSVAQVKSPLHF	-	TRBV9	-	TRBJ1-6
TGTGCCAGCAGTGAACAGGGGGTTAATAATGAAAAACTGTTTTTT	CASSEQGVNNEKLFF	TRBD1	TRBV2	-	TRBJ1-4
TGTGCCATCAGTGGGACAGGGGTTAACTATGGCTACACCTTC	CAISGTGVNYGYTF	TRBD1	TRBV10-3	few	TRBJ1-2
TGTGCCAGCAGTAGCGGGGCCGGCATCCGAGAGACCCAGTACTTC	CASSSGAGIRETQYF	TRBD2	TRBV6-2/TRBV6-3	-	TRBJ2-5
TGTGCCAGTAGTTCCACCCGACAGGGGTGGGATACGCAGTATTTT	CASSSTRQGWDTQYF	TRBD1	TRBV19	many	TRBJ2-3
TGTGCCAGCAGTGATCCAGGACTAGCGGCCTACAATGAGCAGTTCTTC	CASSDPGLAAYNEQFF	TRBD2	TRBV2	-	TRBJ2-1
TGCGCCAGCAGCTTGGTAGGTCAGGGGTCGTCACCCCTCCACTTT	CASSLVGQGSSPLHF	-	TRBV5-1	many	TRBJ1-6
TGCAGTGCTATCGGACAGGGGTCCCTTTATAGCAATCAGCCCCAGCATTTT	CSAIGQGSLYSNQPQHF	TRBD1	TRBV20-1	many	TRBJ1-5
TGTGCCAGCAGCCCTCGTGGCACCGGGGAGCTGTTTTTT	CASSPRGTGELFF	-	TRBV9	-	TRBJ2-2
TGCGCCAGCAGTGAGGGCGGTCCTAATTCACCCCTCCACTTT	CASSEGGPNSPLHF	-	TRBV10-2	-	TRBJ1-6
TGTGCCAGCGCCAGGGCGGGCCCCCAAGAGACCCAGTACTTC	CASARAGPQETQYF	-	TRBV7-3	once	TRBJ2-5
TGTGCCAGCTCACAAGCGTCTTCCCGGACAGGGCCCTACGAGCAGTACTTC	CASSQASSRTGPYEQYF	TRBD1	TRBV18	few	TRBJ2-7
TGCAGCGTTACAGGGGGCGAAAGGGTAGATACGCAGTATTTT	CSVTGGERVDTQYF	TRBD1	TRBV29-1	-	TRBJ2-3
TGCAGCGTTGGACAGTCCCAAGGCAATGAGCAGTTCTTC	CSVGQSQGNEQFF	-	TRBV29-1	few	TRBJ2-1
TGTGCCATCGGTGATGGGGGCCTAGGTGGCTACACCTTC	CAIGDGGLGGYTF	-	TRBV10-3	-	TRBJ1-2
TGCAGCGTGGCTCGGGCTAGATCTAGCACAGATACGCAGTATTTT	CSVARARSSTDTQYF	-	TRBV29-1	few	TRBJ2-3
TGTGCCAGCAGTTTTTGGGCTCGACAAGAGACCCAGTACTTC	CASSFWARQETQYF	-	TRBV28	few	TRBJ2-5
TGCAGTGCTCTCAGGACTAGCGGGGCGGACGAGCAGTACTTC	CSALRTSGADEQYF	TRBD2	TRBV20-1	-	TRBJ2-7
TGCGCCAGCAGCTTGGATGGCGGCGGTACTTCCTACGAGCAGTACTTC	CASSLDGGGTSYEQYF	-	TRBV5-1	-	TRBJ2-7
TGTGCCAGCAGTGCTACAGGGCAACGGAATGAAAAACTGTTTTTT	CASSATGQRNEKLFF	-	TRBV2	-	TRBJ1-4
TGTGCCAGCAGCACCACCGGAGAGACCACAGATACGCAGTATTTT	CASSTTGETTDTQYF	-	TRBV7-3	-	TRBJ2-3
TGTGCCAGCAGCTTAGCTCAGAACTATGGCTACACCTTC	CASSLAQNYGYTF	-	TRBV7-8	-	TRBJ1-2
TGTGCCAGCAGTGACTCGATTCGGGGGGGCCAGGAGCAGTTCTTC	CASSDSIRGGQEQFF	TRBD2	TRBV6-4	-	TRBJ2-1
TGTGCCAGCAGTTCTTACGAGGGAGCCCGTTCACCCCTCCACTTT	CASSSYEGARSPLHF	-	TRBV10-3	-	TRBJ1-6
TGCAGCGTTGAAGTACAGGGGCGAGAGCAGTACTTC	CSVEVQGREQYF	TRBD1	TRBV29-1	-	TRBJ2-7
TGTGCCAGCTCAAAGAGGGGGATAGATACGCAGTATTTT	CASSKRGIDTQYF	-	TRBV2	-	TRBJ2-3
TGCAGTGCTAGAGATTCCTTACTAGCGGGGGGCGCTAATACGCAGTATTTT	CSARDSLLAGGANTQYF	TRBD2	TRBV20-1	-	TRBJ2-3
TGTGCCAGTAGTCTCGGGACTTCATCGGTACCCCTCCACTTT	CASSLGTSSVPLHF	-	TRBV19	-	TRBJ1-6
TGTGCCATCACTACCGGGGATACGCAGTATTTT	CAITTGDTQYF	-	TRBV10-3	-	TRBJ2-3
TGTGCCAGCAGCTTCGGGATAACTAACTATGGCTACACCTTC	CASSFGITNYGYTF	-	TRBV7-9	many	TRBJ1-2
TGTGCCACCAGCAGAGATCGTGGTAGCTCCTATAATTCACCCCTCCACTTT	CATSRDRGSSYNSPLHF	-	TRBV15	-	TRBJ1-6
TGTGCCATCAGCAGCGCTAGCATGGGGGAGCAGTACTTC	CAISSASMGEQYF	-	TRBV10-3	-	TRBJ2-7
TGTGCCAGCAGTCTTAGGGGCGGCGAGCAGTACTTC	CASSLRGGEQYF	-	TRBV12-3/TRBV12-4	many	TRBJ2-7
TGTGCCAGCAGCCAACGGGGCACAGATACGCAGTATTTT	CASSQRGTDTQYF	-	TRBV3-1	-	TRBJ2-3
TGCAGTGCCAGCAGCACCAAGGCCTACGAGCAGTACTTC	CSASSTKAYEQYF	-	TRBV20-1	-	TRBJ2-7
TGTGCCAGTCTAACCGGGACTAGCCAAAACAATGAGCAGTTCTTC	CASLTGTSQNNEQFF	TRBD2	TRBV28	few	TRBJ2-1
TGTGCCAGCAGCTTGGAGGGAGTCGGCCTAGGCGCCAAAAACATTCAGTACTTC	CASSLEGVGLGAKNIQYF	-	TRBV5-6	-	TRBJ2-4
TGCAGCGTACTTGCTAGCGGGACGAACACCGGGGAGCTGTTTTTT	CSVLASGTNTGELFF	TRBD2	TRBV29-1	-	TRBJ2-2
TGTGCCAGCAGTTTGGGGTCTGGGAACACTGAAGCTTCCTTT	CASSLGSGNTEASF	-	TRBV12-3/TRBV12-4	-	TRBJ1-1
TGTGCCAGTAGTACAGGGATGGGATTAGGGTTAACCTACGAGCAGTACTTC	CASSTGMGLGLTYEQYF	-	TRBV19	many	TRBJ2-7
TGTGCCAGCAGCTTTTGGCTAGCGGGGCAAGAGACCCAGTACTTC	CASSFWLAGQETQYF	TRBD2	TRBV7-8	many	TRBJ2-5
TGTGCCAGCAGTTACACGACAGGGACGGAGACCCAGTACTTC	CASSYTTGTETQYF	TRBD1	TRBV6-5	many	TRBJ2-5
TGTGCCAGCAGCCACCAGGGACAGGGGGGGAAGCAGTACTTC	CASSHQGQGGKQYF	TRBD1	TRBV9	-	TRBJ2-7
TGTGCCAGCAAAAACTACACAGATACGCAGTATTTT	CASKNYTDTQYF	-	TRBV7-9	-	TRBJ2-3
TGTGCCAGCAGCCGAGTGAGTCTCGGGCGGGTACAAGAGACCCAGTACTTC	CASSRVSLGRVQETQYF	-	TRBV4-2	few	TRBJ2-5
TGTGCCAGCTCCGCGGGACCAGGGAAAAGTGGAAACACCATATATTTT	CASSAGPGKSGNTIYF	-	TRBV18	few	TRBJ1-3
TGTGCCAGCAGCGTAGAACCGGCGACAGATACGCAGTATTTT	CASSVEPATDTQYF	-	TRBV9	many	TRBJ2-3
TGTGCCAGCAGCCCCCGTAGTAGCGGTAAGGCAGATACGCAGTATTTT	CASSPRSSGKADTQYF	-	TRBV9	many	TRBJ2-3
TGTGCCAGCAGCCAATTGGGGGCGAACACTGAAGCTTTCTTT	CASSQLGANTEAFF	-	TRBV3-1	few	TRBJ1-1